The 14 T cell receptor beta chains reported below all come from one sample, sequenced in a study of blood T cells in healthy people across ages. Primers used in a second PCR of about 6 to 11 cycles were a sample-barcoded 5' primer and a J-beta primer mix. TCRdb reanalysed the 5' RACE reads using MiXCR and keeps one entry per CDR3 protein. The table shows more than 550,000 distinct CDR3 sequences, with about 24% occurring only once. Input material: blood. These receptors came from a man between 65 and 85 years old in good health.

This sequence joins TRBV7-2 and TRBJ2-6, with D possibly being TRBD2 (5 bases). The CDR3 is 16 residues long. CDR1 SGHTA and CDR2 FQGNSA come from the germline V gene. Trimming cost V 1 base and J 1 base, with 8 bases left between them. This CDR3 is CASSLVRASGANVLTF. The CDR3 DNA sequence: TGTGCCAGCAGCTTAGTGAGGGCGTCTGGGGCCAACGTCCTGACTTTC.

This clonotype occurred a few times. This rearrangement joins TRBV14 to TRBJ1-4, with 7 bases aligning to TRBD1. The V and J ends lost 6 bases and 7 bases, in that order; junction bases with no gene match: 5. The germline gives CDR1 SGHDN, CDR2 FVKESK. This CDR3 region has 13 residues. The CDR3 loop is CASSKGAGEKLFF. CDR3 in DNA: TGTGCCAGCAGTAAGGGGGCGGGTGAAAAACTGTTTTTT.

The chain has TRBV7-9 and TRBJ1-1; no firm D call. V was pared by 1 base and J by 0 bases, with 6 bases between. CDR3 length: 14 amino acids. Germline CDR1 is SEHNR and CDR2 is FQNEAQ (reference sequence). CDR3 bases: TGTGCCAGCAGCTTAGGACACGTGAACACTGAAGCTTTCTTT. It specifies CASSLGHVNTEAFF.

The chain couples TRBV12-3 or TRBV12-4 to TRBJ2-5; TRBD1 aligns across 7 bases. TRBJ2-1 matches the DNA end more closely, so the J call is doubtful. CDR3 length equals 15 residues. CDR3 sequence reads: CASSWYRQGFNEQFF. The DNA of the CDR3 is TGTGCCAGCAGTTGGTACCGACAGGGTTTTAATGAGCAGTTCTTC.

The J gene is TRBJ2-1, the V gene TRBV24-1; 11 bases line up with TRBD1. V shed 5 bases and J 5 bases; nucleotides not matched to a gene: 13. Germline CDR1 is KGHDR and CDR2 is SFDVKD. The CDR3 runs to 18 residues. CDR3 region: CATSGLKGTGGRDNEQFF. CDR3 coding DNA: TGTGCCACCAGTGGCCTAAAAGGGACAGGGGGAAGAGACAATGAGCAGTTCTTC.

The V and J genes are TRBV7-6 and TRBJ2-1, with D possibly being TRBD1 (6 bases). Germline loops: CDR1 SGHVS, CDR2 FNYEAQ. V was clipped by 0 bases and J by 10 bases, with 16 bases between them. The CDR3 contains 15 residues. CDR3 amino acids: CASSLARQGRGEQFF. Written as DNA, the CDR3 is TGTGCCAGCAGCTTAGCGCGTCAGGGGAGAGGGGAGCAGTTCTTC.

The chain joins TRBV24-1 to TRBJ2-3; 11 bases match TRBD2. The length of the CDR3 is 16 residues. Germline V gene data show CDR1 as KGHDR and CDR2 as SFDVKD. Trimming took 1 base from V and 2 from J; bases not matched to a gene: 1. CDR3 residues: CATSDLLAGDTDTQYF. CDR3 nucleotides: TGTGCCACCAGTGATTTACTAGCGGGGGACACAGATACGCAGTATTTT.

This clonotype was seen at least ten times. V and J are TRBV6-5 and TRBJ2-4; no clear D gene. V was trimmed by 4 bases and J by 0 bases, leaving 13 bases between them. Germline V gives CDR1 MNHEY, CDR2 SVGAGI. CDR3 length: 16 residues. The CDR3 DNA reads as TGTGCCAGCAGTTTGGGCCGGGCGGAAGCCAAAAACATTCAGTACTTC. This gives the protein CASSLGRAEAKNIQYF.

The rearrangement joins TRBV10-2 to TRBJ2-1, with 8 bases fitting TRBD2. The germline gives CDR1 WSHSY, CDR2 SAAADI. The V and J ends lost 6 bases and 10 bases, in that order; junction bases with no gene match: 8. This CDR3 has 13 residues. The CDR3 loop reads CASRPAGVKEQFF. CDR3 coding DNA: TGCGCCAGCAGGCCAGCGGGGGTTAAGGAGCAGTTCTTC.

A few counts support this clonotype. The chain combines TRBV4-1 with TRBJ2-3, with 9 bases fitting TRBD2. The junction had 10 bases not matched to a gene; V was cut back by 4 bases and J by 5 bases. The CDR3 loop spans 16 amino acids. Germline-derived CDR1 and CDR2 are MGHRA and YSYEKL. The CDR3 sequence: CASSPGLAAAGDTQYF. Here the CDR3 DNA reads TGCGCCAGCAGCCCGGGACTAGCAGCCGCGGGAGATACGCAGTATTTT.

For this clonotype: One end of the junction varies from germline; a read error may be responsible. This rearrangement joins TRBV2 to TRBJ2-4, with D possibly matching TRBD1 (6 bases). CDR1 is SNHLY and CDR2 is FYNNEI in the germline V gene. This CDR3 is built from 16 residues. CDR3 DNA: TGTGCCAGCAGTGAAGATAGGGGGTTAGCCAAAAACATTCGGTACTTC. Amino acid sequence: CASSEDRGLAKNIRYF.

Written as DNA, the CDR3 is TGTGCCAGCAGCGCGCGACTAGCGCGGACGGTCTACGAGCAGTACTTC. Translated, it gives CASSARLARTVYEQYF. The rearrangement links TRBV9 to TRBJ2-7; 8 bases are shared with TRBD2. CDR1 and CDR2 from the germline V gene are SGDLS and YYNGEE. The CDR3 has 16 amino acids. The V gene end was trimmed by 3 bases and the J gene end by 3 bases; junction bases not matched to a gene: 11.

This clonotype was picked up many times. The chain employs TRBV12-3 or TRBV12-4 and TRBJ1-2; 8 nucleotides agree with TRBD1. The V segment lost 1 base and the J segment 5 bases; nucleotides outside the gene matches: 6. The CDR3 contains 15 residues. This CDR3 is CASSLGPDRVYGYTF. CDR3 coding DNA: TGTGCCAGCAGTTTAGGACCGGACAGGGTTTATGGCTACACCTTC.

The V gene is TRBV25-1, the J gene TRBJ1-2; unclear D gene. Per the germline V gene, CDR1 is MGHDK and CDR2 is SYGVNS. Trimming cost V 1 base and J 5 bases, with 8 bases left between them. CDR3 length: 13 residues. The CDR3 region has the DNA TGTGCCAGCAGTGAATCCCCAGGATATGGCTACACCTTC. This gives the protein CASSESPGYGYTF.